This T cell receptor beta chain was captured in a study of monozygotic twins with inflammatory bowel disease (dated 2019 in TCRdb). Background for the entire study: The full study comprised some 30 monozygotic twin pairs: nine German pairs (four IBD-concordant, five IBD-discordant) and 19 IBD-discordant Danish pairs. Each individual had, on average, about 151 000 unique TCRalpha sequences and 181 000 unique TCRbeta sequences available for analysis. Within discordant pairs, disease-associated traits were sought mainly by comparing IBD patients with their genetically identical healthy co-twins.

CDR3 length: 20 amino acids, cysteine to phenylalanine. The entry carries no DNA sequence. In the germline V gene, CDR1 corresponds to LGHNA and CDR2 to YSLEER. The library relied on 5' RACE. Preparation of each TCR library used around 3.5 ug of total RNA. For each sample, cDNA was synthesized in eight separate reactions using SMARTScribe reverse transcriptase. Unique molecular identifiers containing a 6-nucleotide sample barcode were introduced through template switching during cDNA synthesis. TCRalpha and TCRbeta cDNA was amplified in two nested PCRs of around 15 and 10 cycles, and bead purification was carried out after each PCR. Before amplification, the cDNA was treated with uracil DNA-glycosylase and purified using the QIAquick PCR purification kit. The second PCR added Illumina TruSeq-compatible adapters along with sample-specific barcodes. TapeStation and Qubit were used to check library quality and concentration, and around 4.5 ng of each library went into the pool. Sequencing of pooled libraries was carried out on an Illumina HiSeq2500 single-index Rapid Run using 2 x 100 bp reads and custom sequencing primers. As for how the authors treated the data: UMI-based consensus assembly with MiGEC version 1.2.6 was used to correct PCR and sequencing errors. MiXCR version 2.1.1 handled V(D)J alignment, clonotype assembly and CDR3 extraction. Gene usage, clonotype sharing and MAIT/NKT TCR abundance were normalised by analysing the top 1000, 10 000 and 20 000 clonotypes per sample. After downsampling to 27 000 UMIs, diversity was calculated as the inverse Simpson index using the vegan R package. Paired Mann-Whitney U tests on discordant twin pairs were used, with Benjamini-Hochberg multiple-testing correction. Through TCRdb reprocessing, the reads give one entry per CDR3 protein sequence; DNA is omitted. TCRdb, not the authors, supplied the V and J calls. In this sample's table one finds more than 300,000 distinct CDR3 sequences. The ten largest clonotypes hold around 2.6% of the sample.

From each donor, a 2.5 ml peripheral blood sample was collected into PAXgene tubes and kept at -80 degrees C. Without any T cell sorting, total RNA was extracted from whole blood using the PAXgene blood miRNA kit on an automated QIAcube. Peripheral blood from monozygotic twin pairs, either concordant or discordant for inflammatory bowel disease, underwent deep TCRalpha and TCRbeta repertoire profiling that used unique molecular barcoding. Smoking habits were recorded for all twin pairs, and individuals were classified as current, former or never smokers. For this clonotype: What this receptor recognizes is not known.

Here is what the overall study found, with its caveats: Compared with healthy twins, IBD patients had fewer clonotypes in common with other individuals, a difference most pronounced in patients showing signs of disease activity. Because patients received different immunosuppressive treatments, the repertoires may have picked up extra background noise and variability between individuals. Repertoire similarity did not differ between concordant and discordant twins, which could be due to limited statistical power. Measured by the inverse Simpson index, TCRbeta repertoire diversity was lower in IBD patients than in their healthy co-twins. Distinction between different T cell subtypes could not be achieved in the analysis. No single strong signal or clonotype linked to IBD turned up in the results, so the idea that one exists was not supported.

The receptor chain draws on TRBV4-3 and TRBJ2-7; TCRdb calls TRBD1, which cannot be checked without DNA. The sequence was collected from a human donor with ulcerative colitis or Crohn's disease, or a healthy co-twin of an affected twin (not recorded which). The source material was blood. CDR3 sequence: CASSQDLGDRGPNHIYEQYF.